This TCR beta chain was retrieved from a study of cytomegalovirus exposure and HLA in healthy donors. Of note for this clone: Its cognate antigen is unknown.

The table came from immunoSEQ multiplex PCR; TCRdb's copy has only in-frame clones and leaves some out. The profile shows nearly 80,000 clones, 93% of them singletons. Findings and caveats of the study: With high specificity and sensitivity, the classifier reportedly diagnosed cytomegalovirus status. The authors confirmed in vitro that a few CMV-associated chains were specific for CMV antigens.

Sequences were obtained from PBMCs. This receptor was identified in a woman aged 30 to 39 in good health and CMV-seronegative.

The CDR3 loop reads CASSLIAGGANTEAFF. CDR3 DNA: TGTGCCAGCAGCTTAATCGCAGGGGGCGCGAACACTGAAGCTTTCTTT. The chain uses TRBV7-8 and TRBJ1-1, with 8 bases identical to TRBD1. This CDR3 comprises 16 residues. CDR1 is SGHVS, CDR2 FQNEAQ, per germline. Trimming at V came to 2 bases and at J to 1 base, leaving 6 bases not matched to a gene. Full variable domain (outside the CDR3, taken from reference TRBV7-8 and TRBJ1-1): GAGVSQSPRYKVAKRGQDVALRCDPISGHVSLFWYQQALGQGPEFLTYFQNEAQLDKSGLPSDRFFAERPEGSVSTLKIQRTQQEDSAVYLCASSLIAGGANTEAFFGQGTRLTVV.